This entry features one T cell receptor beta chain sequence. Its antigen remains unidentified. At one of its ends the junction is not consistent with the germline gene, which may arise from a read error. The CDR3 contains 14 residues. The germline CDR1 and CDR2 sequences are MGHRA and YSYEKL. This record comes from a study of cytomegalovirus exposure and HLA in healthy donors. Overall study results and limits: Later work found most CMV-associated TCR beta chains apparently HLA-restricted. Later examination showed HLA-associated TCR beta chains had greater clonal expansion than equally common others. Prior analysis indicated that the majority of TCR beta V segments exhibited productivity approximately 90% or approximately 30% of the time.

The PCR contained 60 Vbeta and 13 Jbeta primers. Repertoires were generated with immunoSEQ multiplex PCR, while TCRdb's copy carries only in-frame clones and drops some. This table holds 95,000 to 150,000 clones, over 60% found once. The gene calls are TRBV4-1 and TRBJ1-4; D is perhaps TRBD1 (6 bases). This clonotype originated in a woman in her forties in good health and CMV-seropositive. Sequences were obtained from PBMCs. CDR3: CASRQDTGTEKLFF. The CDR3 coding sequence is TGCGCCAGCAGGCAAGATACAGGGACCGAAAAACTGTTTTTT.